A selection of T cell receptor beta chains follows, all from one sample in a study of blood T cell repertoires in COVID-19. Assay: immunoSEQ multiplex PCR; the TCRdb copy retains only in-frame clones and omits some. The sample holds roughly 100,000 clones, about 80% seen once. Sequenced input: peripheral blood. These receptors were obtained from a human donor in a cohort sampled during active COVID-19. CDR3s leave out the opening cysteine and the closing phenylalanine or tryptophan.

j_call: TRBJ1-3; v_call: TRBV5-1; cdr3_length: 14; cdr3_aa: ASSLEGTASGNTIY
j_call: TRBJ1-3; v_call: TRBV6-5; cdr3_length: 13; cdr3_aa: ASSYAGTGGDTIY
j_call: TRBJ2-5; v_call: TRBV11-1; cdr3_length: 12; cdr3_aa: ASSLGGRQETQY
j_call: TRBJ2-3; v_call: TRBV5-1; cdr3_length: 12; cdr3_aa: ASSLGGTRDTQY
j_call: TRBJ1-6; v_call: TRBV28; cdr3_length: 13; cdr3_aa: ASSLYLAHNSPLH
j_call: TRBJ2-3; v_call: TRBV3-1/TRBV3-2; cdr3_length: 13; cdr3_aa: ASQRGGGTTDTQY
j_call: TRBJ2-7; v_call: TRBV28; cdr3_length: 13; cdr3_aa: ASSLFGTGGYEQY
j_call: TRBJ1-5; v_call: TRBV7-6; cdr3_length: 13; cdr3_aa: ASSLEQGFGQPQH
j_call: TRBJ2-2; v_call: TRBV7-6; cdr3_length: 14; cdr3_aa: ASSPRQGQVTGELF
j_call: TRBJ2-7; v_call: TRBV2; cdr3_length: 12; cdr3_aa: ASTTGTGAYEQY
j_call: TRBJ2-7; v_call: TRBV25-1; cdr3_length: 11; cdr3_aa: ASCLLAGGEQY
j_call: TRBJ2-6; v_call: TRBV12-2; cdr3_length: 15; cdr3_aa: ASRQDRTHSGANVLT
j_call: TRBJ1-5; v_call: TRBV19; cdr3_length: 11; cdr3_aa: ASSISVNQPQH
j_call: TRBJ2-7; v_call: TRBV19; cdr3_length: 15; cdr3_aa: ASSITGTSSIVYEQY
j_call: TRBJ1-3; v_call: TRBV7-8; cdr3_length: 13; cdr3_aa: ASSLDGVSGNTIY
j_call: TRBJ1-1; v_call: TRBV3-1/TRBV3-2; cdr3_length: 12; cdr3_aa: ASSRLSSETEAF
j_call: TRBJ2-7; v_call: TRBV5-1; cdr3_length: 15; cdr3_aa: ASSLDLTGTGSYEQY
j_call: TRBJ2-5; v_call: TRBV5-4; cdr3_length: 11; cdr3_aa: ASSLSQQETQY
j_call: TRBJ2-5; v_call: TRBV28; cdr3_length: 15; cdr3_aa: ASTLEGGRGLTETQY
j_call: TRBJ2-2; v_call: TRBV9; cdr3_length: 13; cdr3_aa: ASSVAYANTGELF
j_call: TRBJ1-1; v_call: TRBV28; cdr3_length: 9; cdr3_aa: ASPRGTEAF
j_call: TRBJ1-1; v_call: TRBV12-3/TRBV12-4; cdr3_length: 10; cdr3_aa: ASRRQNTEAF
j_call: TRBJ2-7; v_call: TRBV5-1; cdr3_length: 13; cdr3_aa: ASSLDYDRAGEQY
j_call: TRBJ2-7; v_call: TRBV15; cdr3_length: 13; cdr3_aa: ATSRLRRAGDEQY
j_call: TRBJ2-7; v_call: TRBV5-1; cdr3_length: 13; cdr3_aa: ASSLHSSGSYEQY
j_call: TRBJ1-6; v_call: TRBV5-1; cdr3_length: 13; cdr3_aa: ASSLGQDFNSPLH
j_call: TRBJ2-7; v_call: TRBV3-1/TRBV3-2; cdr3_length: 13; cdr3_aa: ASSQVHHSSYEQY
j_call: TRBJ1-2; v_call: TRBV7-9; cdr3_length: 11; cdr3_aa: ASSRDRRGGYT
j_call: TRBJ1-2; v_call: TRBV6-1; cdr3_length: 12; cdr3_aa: ASSEGPHRESYT
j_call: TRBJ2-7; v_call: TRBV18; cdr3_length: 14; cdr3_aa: ASSPSGTGGTYEQY
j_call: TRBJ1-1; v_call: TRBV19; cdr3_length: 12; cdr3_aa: ASSIRQMNTEAF
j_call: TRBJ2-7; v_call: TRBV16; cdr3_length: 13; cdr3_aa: ASSQSEREGYEQY
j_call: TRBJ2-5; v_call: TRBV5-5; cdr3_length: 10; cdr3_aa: ASSRVQETQY
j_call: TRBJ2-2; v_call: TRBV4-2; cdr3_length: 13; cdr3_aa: ASSQVAGAVGELF
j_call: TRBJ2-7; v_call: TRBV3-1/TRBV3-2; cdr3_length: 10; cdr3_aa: ASSRLGDEQY
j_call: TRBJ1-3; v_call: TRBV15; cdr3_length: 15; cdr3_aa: ATSRGGSPSSGNTIY
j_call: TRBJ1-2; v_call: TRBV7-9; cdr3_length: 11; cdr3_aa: ASSLRGAVGYT
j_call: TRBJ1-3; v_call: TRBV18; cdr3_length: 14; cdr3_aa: ASSPGQGQSGNTIY
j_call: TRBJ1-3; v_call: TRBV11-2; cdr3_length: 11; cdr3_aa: ASSPGQRNTIY
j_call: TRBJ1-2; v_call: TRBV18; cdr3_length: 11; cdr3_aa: ASSSGQNYGYT
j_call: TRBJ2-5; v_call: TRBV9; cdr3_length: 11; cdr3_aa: ASSSSFQETQY
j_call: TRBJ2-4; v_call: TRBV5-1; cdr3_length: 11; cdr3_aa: ASSPSGKNIQY
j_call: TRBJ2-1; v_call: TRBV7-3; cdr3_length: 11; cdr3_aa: ASSPVPGAEQF
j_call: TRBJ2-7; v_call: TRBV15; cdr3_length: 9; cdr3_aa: ATGEGSEQY
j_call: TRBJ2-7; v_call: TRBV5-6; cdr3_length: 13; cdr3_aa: ASSFGGTASYEQY
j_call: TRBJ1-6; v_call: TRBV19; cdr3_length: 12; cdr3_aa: ASSIVGSNSPLH
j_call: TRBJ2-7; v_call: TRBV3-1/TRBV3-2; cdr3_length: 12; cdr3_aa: ASSRRGAETEQY
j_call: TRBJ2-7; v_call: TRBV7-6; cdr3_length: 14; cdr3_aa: ASSLEPGTSGGVQY
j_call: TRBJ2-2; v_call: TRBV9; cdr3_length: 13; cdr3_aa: ASSAGQGGTGELF
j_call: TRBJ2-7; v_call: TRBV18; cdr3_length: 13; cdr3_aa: ASSPGQITSYEQY
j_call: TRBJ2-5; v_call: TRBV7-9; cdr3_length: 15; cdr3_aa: ASSSIPGLGMDSAQY
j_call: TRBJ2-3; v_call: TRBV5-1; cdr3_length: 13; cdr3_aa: ASSLVGRGPDTQY
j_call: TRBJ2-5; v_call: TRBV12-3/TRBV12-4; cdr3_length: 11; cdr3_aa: ASTRGAQETQY